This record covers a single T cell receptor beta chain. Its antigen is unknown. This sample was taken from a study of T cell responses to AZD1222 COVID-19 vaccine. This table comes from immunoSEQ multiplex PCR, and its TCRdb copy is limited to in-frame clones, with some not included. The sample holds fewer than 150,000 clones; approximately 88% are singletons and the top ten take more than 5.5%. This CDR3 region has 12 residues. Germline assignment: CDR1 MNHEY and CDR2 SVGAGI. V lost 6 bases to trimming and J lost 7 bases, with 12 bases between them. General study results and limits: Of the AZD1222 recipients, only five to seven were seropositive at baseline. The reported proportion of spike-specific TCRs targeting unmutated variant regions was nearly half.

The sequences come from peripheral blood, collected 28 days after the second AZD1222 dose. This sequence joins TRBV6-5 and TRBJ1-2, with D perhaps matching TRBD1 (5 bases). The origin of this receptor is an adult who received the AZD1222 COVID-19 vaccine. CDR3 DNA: TGTGCCAGCAGCTCAGGGATCCCTGGCTACACCTTC. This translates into CASSSGIPGYTF.